A selection of T cell receptor beta chains follows, all from one sample in a study of T cell changes during pregnancy in multiple sclerosis. Repertoires were generated with immunoSEQ multiplex PCR, while TCRdb's copy carries only in-frame clones and drops some. Of around 41,000 clones listed, around 90% are singletons. The specimen sequenced was PBMCs (not recorded whether the cells were cultured). The receptors were gathered from a female donor with multiple sclerosis, enrolled in a pregnancy study. Both conserved end residues are part of each CDR3. D genes are given only for firm matches. Clone size is shown for a subset of rows, as once, few, many or a class of expanded clone.

>NA|NA|TRBJ1-1|TRBV12-5
TGTGCTAGTGGTTTGGGGGTAACCGGGTTGGGGACTGAAGCTTTCTTT
CASGLGVTGLGTEAFF
>NA|NA|TRBJ1-1|TRBV19
TGTGCCAGTACCTTCGACTGGAAACGTGAAGCTTTCTTT
CASTFDWKREAFF
>NA|NA|TRBJ1-2|TRBV7-9
TGTGCCAGCAGCTTATGGGATAGAATTAATGGCTACACCTTC
CASSLWDRINGYTF
>NA|NA|TRBJ2-1|TRBV5-1
TGCGCCAGCAGCTTGGAGGGCGGGCCCATGGATGAGCAGTTCTTC
CASSLEGGPMDEQFF
>NA|NA|TRBJ1-2|TRBV5-3
TGTGCCAGAGGTTACGGAGTGGTGACCTATGGCTACACCTTC
CARGYGVVTYGYTF
>NA|NA|TRBJ2-5|TRBV7-2
TGTGCCAGCAGCTCTTCTTATCCGGATCCTCGGAAGGGGGAGACCCAGTACTTC
CASSSSYPDPRKGETQYF
>once|NA|TRBJ2-3|TRBV5-5
TGTGCCAGCAGCTTGGAGGGCACAGATACGCAGTATTTT
CASSLEGTDTQYF
>NA|NA|TRBJ2-7|TRBV7-8
TGTGCCAGCAGCTGGACGGCAAGTTACGAGCAGTACTTC
CASSWTASYEQYF
>NA|NA|TRBJ1-2|TRBV11-2
TGTGCCAGCAGCTTAGAGGGCAACTATGGCTACACCTTC
CASSLEGNYGYTF
>NA|TRBD1|TRBJ2-7|TRBV4-2
TGTGCCAGCAGCCAAGATCTCGAAGACAGGGAACGGCCCTACGAGCAGTACTTC
CASSQDLEDRERPYEQYF
>once|NA|TRBJ2-2|TRBV25-1
TGTGCCAGCGAACGTTTTGACAGCAACACCGGGGAGCTGTTTTTT
CASERFDSNTGELFF
>NA|NA|TRBJ2-3|TRBV5-1
TGCGCCAGCAGCCCCCTGAGGGATACGCAGTATTTT
CASSPLRDTQYF
>NA|NA|TRBJ1-1|TRBV4-1
TGCGCCAGCAGCCAGGGGACTGATGGGGGGATGAACACTGAAGCTTTCTTT
CASSQGTDGGMNTEAFF
>NA|NA|TRBJ2-1|TRBV2
TGTGCCGGAGGAAGGCAGACCAATGAGCAGTTCTTC
CAGGRQTNEQFF
>NA|TRBD1|TRBJ2-1|TRBV6-6
TGTGCCAGCAGTTTCCCGGGACAGGGTCGGAATGAGCAGTTCTTC
CASSFPGQGRNEQFF
>NA|TRBD1|TRBJ2-7|TRBV6-6
TGTGCCAGCAGCGCGGACAGGGCTACCTACGAGCAGTACTTC
CASSADRATYEQYF
>NA|TRBD2|TRBJ2-1|TRBV30
TGTGCCTGGAGTGCAGCGGGGACTTATAACAATGAGCAGTTCTTC
CAWSAAGTYNNEQFF
>NA|TRBD1|TRBJ2-1|TRBV19
TGTGCCAGTAGGTTGACAGGGGGCTATGAGCAGTTCTTC
CASRLTGGYEQFF
>NA|TRBD1|TRBJ2-7|TRBV10-2
TGCGCCAGCAGTGAGGCGGACAGGTCCTACGAGCAGTACTTC
CASSEADRSYEQYF
>NA|TRBD1|TRBJ1-1|TRBV5-1
TGCGCCAGCAGCAAGGGACAGAGGTTTGAGGGCACTGAAGCTTTCTTT
CASSKGQRFEGTEAFF
>NA|TRBD1|TRBJ2-5|TRBV6-4
TGTGCCAGCAGTGAGGGGGAATGGACAGGTCCAAAAGAGACCCAGTACTTC
CASSEGEWTGPKETQYF
>NA|NA|TRBJ2-5|TRBV6-6
TGTGCCAGCAGTTACTCGTTATTGAAAGAGACCCAGTACTTC
CASSYSLLKETQYF
>NA|TRBD2|TRBJ2-1|TRBV6-4
TGTGCCAGCAGTACCGGACTAGACCTTGAGCAGTTCTTC
CASSTGLDLEQFF
>NA|TRBD2|TRBJ2-1|TRBV4-3
TGCGCCAGCAGCCCCGGGACTAGCGTTTACAATGAGCAGTTCTTC
CASSPGTSVYNEQFF
>NA|NA|TRBJ2-7|TRBV5-5
TGTGCCAGCAGGCTCACGGACTGGAATCCCTACGAGCAGTACTTC
CASRLTDWNPYEQYF
>NA|TRBD2|TRBJ2-1|TRBV11-2
TGTGCCAGCAGCCAACCCGGACTAGCGGCCTACAATGAGCAGTTCTTC
CASSQPGLAAYNEQFF
>NA|TRBD1|TRBJ1-1|TRBV29-1
TGCAGCGCGACAGGGGGTAGCACTGAAGCTTTCTTT
CSATGGSTEAFF
>NA|NA|TRBJ1-5|TRBV30
TGTGCCTGGAGTGTTTTACAGTCGAATCAGCCCCAGCATTTT
CAWSVLQSNQPQHF
>NA|TRBD1|TRBJ1-2|TRBV27
TGTGCCAGCAGTTTAGGCCGGGACAGACCCAACTATGGCTACACCTTC
CASSLGRDRPNYGYTF
>NA|NA|TRBJ1-1|TRBV4-1
TGCGCCAGCAGAGGACAAATGAACACTGAAGCTTTCTTT
CASRGQMNTEAFF
>NA|NA|TRBJ2-3|TRBV6-4
TGTGCCAGCAGTGACTCGGCGGGAAGCACAGATACGCAGTATTTT
CASSDSAGSTDTQYF
>NA|TRBD1|TRBJ1-5|TRBV27
TGTGCCAGCAGTGCCCAGGGGGCTGATCAGCCCCAGCATTTT
CASSAQGADQPQHF
>NA|NA|TRBJ1-5|TRBV5-6
TGTGCCAGCAGCCTGTCGGGCCGAGGGTACAATCAGCCCCAGCATTTT
CASSLSGRGYNQPQHF
>once|TRBD2|TRBJ2-2|TRBV5-6
TGTGCCAGCACCAGAGCGGGGGCGGGCACCGGGGAGCTGTTTTTT
CASTRAGAGTGELFF
>NA|TRBD1|TRBJ1-5|TRBV6-1
TGTGCCAGCAGGATGACAGGGGCCAACAATCAGCCCCAGCATTTT
CASRMTGANNQPQHF
>NA|TRBD2|TRBJ2-3|TRBV4-3
TGCGCCAGCAGCCGAACTAGCGGCACAGATACGCAGTATTTT
CASSRTSGTDTQYF